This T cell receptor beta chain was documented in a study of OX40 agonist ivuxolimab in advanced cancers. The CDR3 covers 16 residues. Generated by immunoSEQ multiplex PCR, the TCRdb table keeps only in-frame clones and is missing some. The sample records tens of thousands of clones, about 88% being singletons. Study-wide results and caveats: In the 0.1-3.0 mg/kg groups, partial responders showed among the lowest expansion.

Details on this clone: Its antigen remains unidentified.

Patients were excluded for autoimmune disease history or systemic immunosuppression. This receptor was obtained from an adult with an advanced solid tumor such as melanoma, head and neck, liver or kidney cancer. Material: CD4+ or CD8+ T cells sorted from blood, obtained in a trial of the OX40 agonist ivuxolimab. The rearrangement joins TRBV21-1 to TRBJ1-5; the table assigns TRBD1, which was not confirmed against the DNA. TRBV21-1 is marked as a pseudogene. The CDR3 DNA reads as TGTGCCAGCAGCAAAGCTGTTCGACAGGCGGCGGGGCCCCAGCATTTT. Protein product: CASSKAVRQAAGPQHF.